The rows below give T cell receptor beta chains drawn from one sample of a study of CD8 T cells in ankylosing spondylitis. TCRdb processed the 5' RACE reads anew with MiXCR; each CDR3 protein has one entry. Counted here are a few hundred thousand distinct CDR3 sequences, roughly 8% occurring once; the ten biggest clones make up more than 12%. Input material: blood, either unsorted or a sorted T cell fraction (not recorded which). The receptors derive from a male donor with ankylosing spondylitis. CDR3s include the opening cysteine and the closing phenylalanine or tryptophan. A D gene is named only where the DNA matches it firmly. Clone size appears in some rows only: once, few, many, or a class for an expanded clone.

NA,TRBJ1-2,NA,TRBV3-1,TGTGCCAGCAGCCAAGATCGTTACCGAAACTATGGCTACACCTTC,CASSQDRYRNYGYTF
NA,TRBJ2-1,NA,TRBV5-5,TGTGCCAGCAGCTTGTATGTGCCAGGCCAGAGCTCCTACAATGAGCAGTTCTTC,CASSLYVPGQSSYNEQFF
NA,TRBJ1-2,NA,TRBV6-5,TGTGCCAGCAGTTCACATAAGGGTGGTGGGTATGGCTACACCTTC,CASSSHKGGGYGYTF
NA,TRBJ1-3,many,TRBV5-6,TGTGCCAGCAGCCTCCGGGAAGACGAAAACACCATATATTTT,CASSLREDENTIYF
NA,TRBJ1-2,few,TRBV21-1,TGTGCCAGCAGCAATAGGACAGGGGCTCGCTACACCTTC,CASSNRTGARYTF
NA,TRBJ2-5,few,TRBV28,TGTGCCAGCAGCTGGGGAACCGTAAAAGAGACCCAGTACTTC,CASSWGTVKETQYF
TRBD2,TRBJ2-3,NA,TRBV5-1,TGCGCCAGCTCGCCCCGGCGGGAGGACACAGATACGCAGTATTTT,CASSPRREDTDTQYF
NA,TRBJ2-3,few,TRBV20-1,TGCAGTGCTAGTACGGGATTTAACCCCACAGATACGCAGTATTTT,CSASTGFNPTDTQYF
TRBD1,TRBJ2-1,many,TRBV6-2/TRBV6-3,TGTGCCAGCAGTTACCCGGTGGGACAGGGGTACAATGAGCAGTTCTTC,CASSYPVGQGYNEQFF
NA,TRBJ2-1,many,TRBV27,TGTGCCAGCAGTCGATGGCGGGGCTCCTACAATGAGCAGTTCTTC,CASSRWRGSYNEQFF
TRBD2,TRBJ2-7,NA,TRBV6-1,TGTGCCAGCAGTCCCGGGCGTGGCGGGAGTTCGTACGAGCAGTACTTC,CASSPGRGGSSYEQYF
NA,TRBJ2-3,NA,TRBV10-3,TGTGCCATCAGTGAGGGACTGGGGATCACAGATACGCAGTATTTT,CAISEGLGITDTQYF
NA,TRBJ2-3,many,TRBV9,TGTGCCAGCAGCCCCTTCAGGGAGATATACACAGATACGCAGTATTTT,CASSPFREIYTDTQYF